Listed below are T cell receptor beta chains from one sample, sequenced in a study of immune heterogeneity within non-small cell lung tumors. TCRdb independently ran MiXCR on the multiplex PCR reads; one entry per CDR3 protein. The table lists some 14,000 distinct CDR3 sequences, 28% of them singletons. The source material was lung tumor tissue. Every receptor here comes from a middle-aged man with non-small cell lung cancer. CDR3s include the opening cysteine and the closing phenylalanine or tryptophan. Each record gives: V gene, J gene, CDR3 protein.

v_gene: TRBV5-8; j_gene: TRBJ2-7; CDR3aa: CASSLQGTEQYF
v_gene: TRBV5-4; j_gene: TRBJ2-3; CDR3aa: CASSPRLAASTDTQYF
v_gene: TRBV13; j_gene: TRBJ2-1; CDR3aa: CASSSRAGGDEQFF
v_gene: TRBV24-1; j_gene: TRBJ2-1; CDR3aa: CATSDQGSHEQFF
v_gene: TRBV7-6; j_gene: TRBJ2-7; CDR3aa: CASSLAAGQGIYEQYF
v_gene: TRBV4-1; j_gene: TRBJ1-2; CDR3aa: CASSRKQGDGYTF
v_gene: TRBV6-1; j_gene: TRBJ2-7; CDR3aa: CASSGGVARGGYEQYF
v_gene: TRBV28; j_gene: TRBJ1-2; CDR3aa: CASNLAGQSLNYGYTF
v_gene: TRBV19; j_gene: TRBJ2-1; CDR3aa: CASSISTYNEQFF
v_gene: TRBV6-4; j_gene: TRBJ1-6; CDR3aa: CASSAGTGPSSPLHF
v_gene: TRBV2; j_gene: TRBJ1-5; CDR3aa: CASSPPRTGASPQHF
v_gene: TRBV12-3/TRBV12-4; j_gene: TRBJ1-2; CDR3aa: CASSRHRGRGYGYTF
v_gene: TRBV6-1; j_gene: TRBJ1-5; CDR3aa: CASSRAPTGTSNQPQHF
v_gene: TRBV6-2/TRBV6-3; j_gene: TRBJ2-7; CDR3aa: CASSLRQTPAYEQYF
v_gene: TRBV20-1; j_gene: TRBJ1-2; CDR3aa: CSARVTGGSGYTF
v_gene: TRBV7-9; j_gene: TRBJ2-3; CDR3aa: CDRSFPGQGASDTQYF
v_gene: TRBV7-2; j_gene: TRBJ2-3; CDR3aa: CASSLARLWEDTQYF
v_gene: TRBV12-3/TRBV12-4; j_gene: TRBJ2-2; CDR3aa: CASSPPHWTGFFKDTGELFF
v_gene: TRBV11-2; j_gene: TRBJ2-2; CDR3aa: CASSLNRLNTGELFF
v_gene: TRBV12-3/TRBV12-4; j_gene: TRBJ1-6; CDR3aa: CASTMTGYNSPLHF
v_gene: TRBV7-9; j_gene: TRBJ1-1; CDR3aa: CASSLKQKAFF
v_gene: TRBV6-4; j_gene: TRBJ2-7; CDR3aa: CARDRGRTSGSYEHYF